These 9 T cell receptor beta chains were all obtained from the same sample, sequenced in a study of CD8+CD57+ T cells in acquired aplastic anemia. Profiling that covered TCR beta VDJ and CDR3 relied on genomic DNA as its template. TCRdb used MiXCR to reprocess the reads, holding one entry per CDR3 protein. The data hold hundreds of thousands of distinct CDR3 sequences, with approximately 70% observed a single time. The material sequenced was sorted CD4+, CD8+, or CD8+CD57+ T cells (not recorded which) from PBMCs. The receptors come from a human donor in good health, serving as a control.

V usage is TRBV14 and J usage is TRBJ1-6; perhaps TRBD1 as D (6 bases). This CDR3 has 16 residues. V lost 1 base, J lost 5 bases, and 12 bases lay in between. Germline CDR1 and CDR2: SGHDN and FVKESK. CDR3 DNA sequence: TGTGCCAGCAGCCAAGGTCCAGGACAGAATAATTCACCCCTCCACTTT. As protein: CASSQGPGQNNSPLHF.

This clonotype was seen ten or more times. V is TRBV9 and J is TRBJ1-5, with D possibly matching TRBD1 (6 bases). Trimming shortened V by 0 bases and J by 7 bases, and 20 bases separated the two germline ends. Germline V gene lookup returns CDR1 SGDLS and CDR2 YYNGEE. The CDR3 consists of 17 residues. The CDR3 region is CASSVEGGGGRGQPQHF. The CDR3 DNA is TGTGCCAGCAGCGTAGAGGGGGGTGGCGGCCGGGGGCAGCCCCAGCATTTT.

In nucleotides, the CDR3 is TGTGCCAGCAGCGTAAGAGGCAGCAGAACACTGAAGCACACCTTC. Translation: CASSVRGSRTLKHTF. The rearrangement links TRBV7-3 to TRBJ1-2; no firm D call. The CDR3 runs 15 residues. Germline loops: CDR1 SGHTA, CDR2 FQGTGA. V was pared by 5 bases and J by 12 bases, with 25 bases between.

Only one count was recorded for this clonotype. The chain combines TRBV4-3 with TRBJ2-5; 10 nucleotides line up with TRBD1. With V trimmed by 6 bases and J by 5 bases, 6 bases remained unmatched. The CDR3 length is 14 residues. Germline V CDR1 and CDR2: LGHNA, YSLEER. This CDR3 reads CASSPGTGVETQYF. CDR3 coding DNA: TGCGCCAGCAGTCCCGGGACAGGGGTGGAGACCCAGTACTTC.

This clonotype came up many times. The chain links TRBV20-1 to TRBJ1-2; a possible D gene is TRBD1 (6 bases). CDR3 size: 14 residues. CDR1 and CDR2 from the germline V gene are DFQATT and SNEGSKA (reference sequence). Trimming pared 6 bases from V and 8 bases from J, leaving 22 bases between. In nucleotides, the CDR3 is TGCAGTGCAAATACCGGGACAATATACTTGGGCTACACCTTC. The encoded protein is CSANTGTIYLGYTF.

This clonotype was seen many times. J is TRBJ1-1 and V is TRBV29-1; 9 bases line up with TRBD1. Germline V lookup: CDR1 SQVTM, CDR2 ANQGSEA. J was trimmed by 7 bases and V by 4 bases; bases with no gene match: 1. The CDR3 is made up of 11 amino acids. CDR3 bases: TGCAGCGTTGGACAGGGGGTTGAAGCTTTCTTT. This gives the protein CSVGQGVEAFF.

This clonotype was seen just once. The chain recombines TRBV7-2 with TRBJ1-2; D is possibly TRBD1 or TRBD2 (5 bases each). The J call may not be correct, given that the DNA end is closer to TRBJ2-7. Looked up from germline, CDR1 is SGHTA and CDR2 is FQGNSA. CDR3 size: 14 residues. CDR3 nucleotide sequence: TGTGCCAGCAGCTTAGGAGGGGAACATTATGAGCAGTACTTC. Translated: CASSLGGEHYEQYF.

The CDR3 is CASSPTGHGYELYHF. DNA for the CDR3: TGTGCCAGCAGCCCGACGGGACATGGCTACGAGCTGTACCATTTT. The gene calls are TRBV7-2 and TRBJ1-5; a possible D gene is TRBD1 (6 bases). V lost 5 bases and J 16 bases, leaving 27 bases between the germline ends. Germline lookup yields CDR1 SGHTA and CDR2 FQGNSA. This CDR3 spans 15 amino acids. The whole variable domain, remainder taken from reference TRBV7-2 and TRBJ1-5, is GAGVSQSPSNKVTEKGKDVELRCDPISGHTALYWYRQSLGQGLEFLIYFQGNSAPDKSGLPSDRFSAERTGGSVSTLTIQRTQQEDSAVYLCASSPTGHGYELYHFGDGTRLSIL.

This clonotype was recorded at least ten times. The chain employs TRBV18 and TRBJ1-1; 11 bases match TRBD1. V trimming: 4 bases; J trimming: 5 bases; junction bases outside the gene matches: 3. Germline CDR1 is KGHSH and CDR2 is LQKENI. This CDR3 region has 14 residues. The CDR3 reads CASSQGTGGTEAFF. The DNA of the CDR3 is TGTGCCAGCTCACAGGGGACAGGGGGGACTGAAGCTTTCTTT.